A selection of T cell receptor beta chains follows, all from one sample in a study of Graves' ophthalmopathy and Graves' hyperthyroidism. Each CDR3 protein is one row after TCRdb ran MiXCR on the multiplex PCR reads. The table lists around 400,000 distinct CDR3 sequences, around 18% of them singletons. The sample was peripheral blood. The receptors derive from a woman younger than 35 with Graves' ophthalmopathy. Each CDR3 is given with its conserved first and last residue. D genes are given only for firm matches. Clone size is stated in some rows and not others, as once, few, many or a class when expanded.

NA	NA	TRBV24-1	TRBJ1-2	CATSDSLKGYTF	TGTGCCACCAGTGATTCCCTGAAAGGCTACACCTTC
NA	many	TRBV19	TRBJ1-5	CASSHQGPQPQHF	TGTGCCAGTAGTCACCAGGGCCCCCAGCCCCAGCATTTT
NA	many	TRBV12-5	TRBJ2-2	CASGLVGSPANTGELFF	TGTGCTAGTGGTTTGGTGGGTAGTCCCGCGAACACCGGGGAGCTGTTTTTT
TRBD1	many	TRBV12-5	TRBJ1-2	CASAPLEGQEYFNYGYTF	TGTGCTAGTGCCCCTCTCGAGGGACAGGAATACTTTAACTATGGCTACACCTTC
NA	many	TRBV9	TRBJ2-6	CASSVGGTISSGANVLTF	TGTGCCAGCAGCGTAGGCGGGACAATAAGCTCTGGGGCCAACGTCCTGACTTTC
NA	many	TRBV6-5	TRBJ2-2	CASSSKGRGANTGELFF	TGTGCCAGCAGTTCAAAGGGGCGCGGCGCGAACACCGGGGAGCTGTTTTTT
NA	many	TRBV19	TRBJ1-1	CASLSRRRGNTEAFF	TGTGCCAGTTTGAGCCGAAGGAGGGGGAACACTGAAGCTTTCTTT
TRBD1	many	TRBV20-1	TRBJ1-1	CSARTGRGTEAFF	TGCAGTGCCAGGACAGGCCGTGGAACTGAAGCTTTCTTT
NA	many	TRBV11-2	TRBJ2-7	CASTPWVSQGGVEQYF	TGTGCCAGCACCCCTTGGGTCTCCCAAGGGGGAGTCGAGCAGTACTTC
NA	many	TRBV5-4	TRBJ2-2	CASSLYSTNTGELFF	TGTGCCAGCAGCTTGTACAGTACGAACACCGGGGAGCTGTTTTTT
NA	many	TRBV28	TRBJ1-1	CASSFFSDRNTEAFF	TGTGCCAGCAGTTTCTTTAGTGACAGGAACACTGAAGCTTTCTTT
TRBD2	many	TRBV19	TRBJ2-3	CASSIAGGLAGFSADTQYF	TGTGCCAGTAGTATAGCAGGGGGACTAGCGGGATTTAGCGCAGATACGCAGTATTTT
TRBD1	many	TRBV6-1	TRBJ2-5	CASDRGRGQETQYF	TGTGCCAGCGACAGGGGGCGTGGGCAAGAGACCCAGTACTTC
NA	many	TRBV12-3/TRBV12-4	TRBJ1-1	CASSWVSAPDGAFF	TGTGCCAGCAGTTGGGTCTCTGCCCCGGATGGAGCTTTCTTT
NA	NA	TRBV6-2/TRBV6-3	TRBJ1-1	CASNRRSNTEAFF	TGTGCCAGCAACAGAAGATCGAACACTGAAGCTTTCTTT
TRBD2	many	TRBV12-3/TRBV12-4	TRBJ2-7	CASSSSIGGSSYEQYF	TGTGCCAGCAGTTCAAGTATAGGCGGGAGCTCCTACGAGCAGTACTTC
NA	many	TRBV28	TRBJ2-6	CASSGYRLGVSGANVLTF	TGTGCCAGCAGTGGATACAGGCTGGGGGTCTCTGGGGCCAACGTCCTGACTTTC
NA	NA	TRBV15	TRBJ1-3	CATSVWGGNTIYF	TGTGCCACCAGCGTCTGGGGGGGAAACACCATATATTTT
TRBD1	many	TRBV9	TRBJ1-1	CASSSGQVTEAFF	TGTGCCAGCAGCTCGGGACAGGTAACTGAAGCTTTCTTT
NA	many	TRBV19	TRBJ1-2	CASSSKGGPSYGYTF	TGTGCCAGTAGTTCGAAGGGGGGGCCGAGCTATGGCTACACCTTC
TRBD2	many	TRBV20-1	TRBJ2-7	CSARGLAGYEQYF	TGCAGTGCGAGAGGGCTAGCGGGCTACGAGCAGTACTTC
NA	many	TRBV20-1	TRBJ2-5	CSATGSETQYF	TGCAGTGCCACAGGGTCAGAGACCCAGTACTTC
TRBD2	many	TRBV6-1	TRBJ2-7	CASSTGTSGVEQYF	TGTGCCAGCAGCACCGGGACTAGCGGGGTCGAGCAGTACTTC
NA	many	TRBV6-2/TRBV6-3	TRBJ2-2	CASSRARLPTGELFF	TGTGCCAGCAGCCGGGCCAGGCTGCCAACCGGGGAGCTGTTTTTT
NA	NA	TRBV24-1	TRBJ1-2	CATSDTVGPYGYTF	TGTGCCACCAGTGATACAGTGGGACCCTATGGCTACACCTTC
NA	few	TRBV28	TRBJ2-5	CASSSSYGGAETQYF	TGTGCCAGCAGTTCCTCATATGGGGGAGCGGAGACCCAGTACTTC
NA	NA	TRBV20-1	TRBJ2-7	CSASSGAALNSYEQYF	TGCAGTGCTAGTTCGGGGGCAGCGCTAAACTCCTACGAGCAGTACTTC
NA	NA	TRBV6-2/TRBV6-3	TRBJ2-7	CASGDKGQYF	TGTGCCAGCGGAGACAAGGGGCAGTACTTC
TRBD1	many	TRBV28	TRBJ2-7	CASSESGTGDYEQYF	TGTGCCAGCAGTGAATCCGGGACAGGGGATTACGAGCAGTACTTC
TRBD2	many	TRBV7-8	TRBJ2-7	CASSRAGGRDEQYF	TGTGCCAGCAGCCGCGCGGGAGGGCGTGACGAGCAGTACTTC
NA	few	TRBV6-1	TRBJ2-5	CASSTHRREETQYF	TGTGCCAGCAGTACCCACAGACGGGAAGAGACCCAGTACTTC
TRBD1	many	TRBV6-1	TRBJ1-1	CASRGQADTEAFF	TGTGCCAGCAGGGGACAGGCGGACACTGAAGCTTTCTTT
NA	many	TRBV28	TRBJ2-2	CASPSTNTGELFF	TGTGCCAGCCCCAGCACGAACACCGGGGAGCTGTTTTTT
NA	few	TRBV12-3/TRBV12-4	TRBJ1-2	CASSFSAPPYGYTF	TGTGCCAGCAGTTTTAGCGCGCCCCCCTATGGCTACACCTTC
TRBD1	many	TRBV27	TRBJ1-4	CASRLTGVGEKLFF	TGTGCCAGCAGACTGACAGGGGTCGGTGAAAAACTGTTTTTT
NA	many	TRBV20-1	TRBJ1-1	CSARDLDEGMNTEAFF	TGCAGTGCTAGAGATCTAGATGAGGGGATGAACACTGAAGCTTTCTTT
NA	many	TRBV2	TRBJ1-1	CASSEYGVVGTEAFF	TGTGCCAGCAGTGAATATGGGGTTGTCGGCACTGAAGCTTTCTTT
NA	many	TRBV12-3/TRBV12-4	TRBJ2-6	CASSLGGVHWSGANVLTF	TGTGCCAGCAGTTTAGGCGGCGTACACTGGTCCGGGGCCAACGTCCTGACTTTC
NA	many	TRBV11-1	TRBJ2-2	CASSLRVSPNTGELFF	TGTGCCAGCAGCTTAAGGGTCAGCCCGAACACCGGAGAGCTGTTTTTT
NA	once	TRBV12-3/TRBV12-4	TRBJ1-5	CASSFQGINQPQHF	TGTGCCAGCAGTTTCCAGGGGATCAATCAGCCCCAGCATTTT
TRBD1	once	TRBV4-3	TRBJ1-5	CASSPAVGQGSQPQHF	TGCGCCAGCAGCCCAGCCGTGGGACAGGGTTCGCAGCCCCAGCATTTT
NA	many	TRBV27	TRBJ2-7	CASSREPYASYEQYF	TGTGCCAGCTCCCGTGAACCCTACGCTTCCTACGAGCAGTACTTC
TRBD1	many	TRBV2	TRBJ2-7	CASSRQGEQYF	TGTGCCAGCAGTAGACAGGGAGAGCAGTACTTC
NA	NA	TRBV6-1	TRBJ1-2	CASSEALSGQYGYTF	TGTGCCAGCAGTGAAGCGCTTTCCGGACAGTATGGCTACACCTTC
NA	many	TRBV6-1	TRBJ1-2	CASSESGVPGIGYTF	TGTGCCAGCAGTGAATCGGGGGTTCCAGGGATTGGCTACACCTTC
TRBD1	many	TRBV4-2	TRBJ2-7	CASSHGTGDSYEQYF	TGTGCCAGCAGCCACGGGACAGGGGACTCCTACGAGCAGTACTTC
NA	once	TRBV6-5	TRBJ1-2	CASSYSKLFVNGYTF	TGTGCCAGCAGTTACTCGAAATTGTTTGTAAATGGCTACACCTTC
TRBD1	NA	TRBV6-5	TRBJ2-7	CASSYLTGGTVEQYF	TGTGCCAGCAGTTACTTGACAGGGGGAACCGTCGAGCAGTACTTC